This T cell receptor (beta chain) came from a study of blood T cell repertoires in COVID-19. At the level of the study: Sources were T cells, B-cell-depleted T cells, or PBMCs; the material itself was cDNA or gDNA.

TCRdb's copy holds only in-frame clones and misses some; the assay was immunoSEQ multiplex PCR. This table has about 180,000 clones, 80% to 85% appearing once. Germline-derived CDR1 and CDR2 are SGHVS and FQNEAQ. CDR3 size: 15 residues. Trimming cost V 2 bases and J 4 bases, with 13 bases left between them. The sample was peripheral blood. This rearrangement joins TRBV7-8 to TRBJ2-3; perhaps TRBD2 as D (5 bases). This clonotype was obtained from a woman aged 70 to 79 with COVID-19, enrolled during active disease. CDR3 sequence (DNA): TGTGCCAGCAGCTTAACAACTAGGAAGGCAGATACGCAGTATTTT. Its protein product is CASSLTTRKADTQYF.